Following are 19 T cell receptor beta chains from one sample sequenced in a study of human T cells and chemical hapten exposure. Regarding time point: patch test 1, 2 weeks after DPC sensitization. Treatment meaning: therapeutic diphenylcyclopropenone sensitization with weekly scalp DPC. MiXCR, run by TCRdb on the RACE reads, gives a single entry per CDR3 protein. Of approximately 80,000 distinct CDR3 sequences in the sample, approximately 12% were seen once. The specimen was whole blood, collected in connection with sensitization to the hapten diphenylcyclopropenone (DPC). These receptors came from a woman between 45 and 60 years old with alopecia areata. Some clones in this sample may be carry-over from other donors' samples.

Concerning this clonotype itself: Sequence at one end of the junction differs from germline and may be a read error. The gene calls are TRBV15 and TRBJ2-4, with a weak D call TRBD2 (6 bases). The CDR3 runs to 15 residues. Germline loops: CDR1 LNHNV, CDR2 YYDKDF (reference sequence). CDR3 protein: CATSRDSLARNIQYF. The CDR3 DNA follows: TGTGCCACCAGCAGAGATTCACTAGCCAGAAACATTCAGTACTTC.

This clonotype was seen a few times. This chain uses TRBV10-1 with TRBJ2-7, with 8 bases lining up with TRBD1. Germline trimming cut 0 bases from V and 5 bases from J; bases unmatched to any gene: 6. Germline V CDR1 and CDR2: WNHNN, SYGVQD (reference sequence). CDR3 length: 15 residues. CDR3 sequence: CASSESRGPKDEQYF. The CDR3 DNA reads TGCGCCAGCAGTGAGTCCAGGGGGCCGAAGGACGAGCAGTACTTC.

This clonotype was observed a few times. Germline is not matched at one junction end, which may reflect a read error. The CDR3 region is CASSSPGQGYYEQYF. Written as DNA, the CDR3 is TGTGCCAGCTCATCACCGGGACAGGGGTACTACGAGCAGTACTTC. The chain couples TRBV18 to TRBJ2-7; the match to TRBD1 covers 10 bases. The CDR3 runs to 15 residues. Germline CDR1 KGHSH, CDR2 LQKENI.

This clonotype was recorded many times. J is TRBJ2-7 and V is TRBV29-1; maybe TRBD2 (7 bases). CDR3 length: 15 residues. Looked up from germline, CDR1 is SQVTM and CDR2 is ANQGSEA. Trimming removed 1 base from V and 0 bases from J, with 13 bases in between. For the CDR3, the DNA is TGCAGCGTTGAAGGCATGGGGGGGCGCTCCTACGAGCAGTACTTC. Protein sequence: CSVEGMGGRSYEQYF.

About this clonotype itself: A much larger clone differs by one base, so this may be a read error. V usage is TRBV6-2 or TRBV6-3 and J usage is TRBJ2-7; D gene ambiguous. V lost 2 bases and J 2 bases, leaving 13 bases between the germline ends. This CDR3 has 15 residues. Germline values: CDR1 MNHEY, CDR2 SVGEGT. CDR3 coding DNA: TGTGCCAGCAGTTACGTCCATTTCTCCACCTACGAGCAGTACTTC. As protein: CASSYVHFSTYEQYF.

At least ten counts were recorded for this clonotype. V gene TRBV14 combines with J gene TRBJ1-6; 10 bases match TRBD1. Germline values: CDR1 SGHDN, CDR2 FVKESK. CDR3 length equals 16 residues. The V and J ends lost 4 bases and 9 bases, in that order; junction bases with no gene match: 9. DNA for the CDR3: TGTGCCAGCAGCCCCAGGGGCGGGACAGGGGTTTCACCCCTCCACTTT. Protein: CASSPRGGTGVSPLHF.

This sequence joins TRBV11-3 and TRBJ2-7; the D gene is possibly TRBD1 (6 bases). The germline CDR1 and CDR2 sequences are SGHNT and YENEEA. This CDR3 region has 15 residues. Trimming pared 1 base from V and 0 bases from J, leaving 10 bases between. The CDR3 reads CASSLGGPRSYEQYF. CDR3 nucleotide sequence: TGTGCCAGCAGCTTAGGGGGGCCTCGCTCCTACGAGCAGTACTTC.

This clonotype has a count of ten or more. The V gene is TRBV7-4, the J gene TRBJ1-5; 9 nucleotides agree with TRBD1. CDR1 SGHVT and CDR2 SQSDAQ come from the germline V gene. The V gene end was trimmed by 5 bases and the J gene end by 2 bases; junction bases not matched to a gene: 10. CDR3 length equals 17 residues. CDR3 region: CASSPVLGQGRNQPQHF. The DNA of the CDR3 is TGTGCCAGCAGCCCCGTGCTGGGACAGGGACGCAATCAGCCCCAGCATTTT.

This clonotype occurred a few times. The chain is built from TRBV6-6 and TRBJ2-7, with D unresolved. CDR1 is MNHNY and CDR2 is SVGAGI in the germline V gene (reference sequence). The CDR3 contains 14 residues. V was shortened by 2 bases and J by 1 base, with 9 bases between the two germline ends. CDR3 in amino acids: CASSYKSDSYEQYF. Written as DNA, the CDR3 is TGTGCCAGCAGTTACAAGTCAGATTCCTACGAGCAGTACTTC.

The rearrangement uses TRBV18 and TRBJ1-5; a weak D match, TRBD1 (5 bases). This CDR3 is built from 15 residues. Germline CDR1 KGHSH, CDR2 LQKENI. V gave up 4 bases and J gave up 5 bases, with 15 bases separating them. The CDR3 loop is CASSLEGQIHQPQHF. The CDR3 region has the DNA TGTGCCAGCTCACTCGAGGGGCAGATCCATCAGCCCCAGCATTTT.

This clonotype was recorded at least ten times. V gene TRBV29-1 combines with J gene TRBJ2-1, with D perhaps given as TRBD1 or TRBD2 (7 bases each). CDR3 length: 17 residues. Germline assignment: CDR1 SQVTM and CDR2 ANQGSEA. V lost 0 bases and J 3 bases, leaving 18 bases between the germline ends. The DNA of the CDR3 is TGCAGCGTTGAAGATGTAAGCGGGACAGCCTTCTACAATGAGCAGTTCTTC. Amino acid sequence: CSVEDVSGTAFYNEQFF.

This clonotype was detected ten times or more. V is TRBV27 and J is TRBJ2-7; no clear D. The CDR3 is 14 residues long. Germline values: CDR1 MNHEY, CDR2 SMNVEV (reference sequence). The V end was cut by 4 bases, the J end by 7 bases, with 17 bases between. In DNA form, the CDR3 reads TGTGCCAGCAGTTCCCTGGACCAGTTCGTGGAGCAGTACTTC. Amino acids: CASSSLDQFVEQYF.

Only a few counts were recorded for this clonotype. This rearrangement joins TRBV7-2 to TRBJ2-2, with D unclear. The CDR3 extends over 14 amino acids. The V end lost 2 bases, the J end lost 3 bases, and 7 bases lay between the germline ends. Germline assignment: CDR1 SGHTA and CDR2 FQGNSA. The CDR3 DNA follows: TGTGCCAGCAGCTTATCGCCGGACACCGGGGAGCTGTTTTTT. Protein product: CASSLSPDTGELFF.

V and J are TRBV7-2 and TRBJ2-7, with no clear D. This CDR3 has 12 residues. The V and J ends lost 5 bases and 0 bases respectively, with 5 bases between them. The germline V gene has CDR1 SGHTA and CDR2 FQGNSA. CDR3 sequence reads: CASSLYSYEQYF. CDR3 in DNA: TGTGCCAGCAGCCTATACTCCTACGAGCAGTACTTC.

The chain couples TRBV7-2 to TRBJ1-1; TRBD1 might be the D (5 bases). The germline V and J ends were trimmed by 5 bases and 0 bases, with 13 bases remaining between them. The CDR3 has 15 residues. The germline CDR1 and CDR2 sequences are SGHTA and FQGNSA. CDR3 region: CASSGGTSMNTEAFF. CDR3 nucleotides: TGTGCCAGCAGCGGAGGGACGTCGATGAACACTGAAGCTTTCTTT.

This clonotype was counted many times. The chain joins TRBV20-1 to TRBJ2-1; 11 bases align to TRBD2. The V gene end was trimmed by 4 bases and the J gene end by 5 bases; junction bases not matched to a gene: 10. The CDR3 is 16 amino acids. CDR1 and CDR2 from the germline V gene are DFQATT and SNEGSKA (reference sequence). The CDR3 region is CSAKKPGLAAHNEQFF. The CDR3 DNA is TGCAGTGCTAAAAAGCCGGGACTAGCGGCACACAATGAGCAGTTCTTC.

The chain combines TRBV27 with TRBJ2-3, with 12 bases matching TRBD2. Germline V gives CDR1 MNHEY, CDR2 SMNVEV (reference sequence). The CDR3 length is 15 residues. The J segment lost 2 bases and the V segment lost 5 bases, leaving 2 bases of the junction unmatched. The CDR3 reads CASSGLAGNTDTQYF. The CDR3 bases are TGTGCCAGCAGTGGACTAGCGGGGAACACAGATACGCAGTATTTT.

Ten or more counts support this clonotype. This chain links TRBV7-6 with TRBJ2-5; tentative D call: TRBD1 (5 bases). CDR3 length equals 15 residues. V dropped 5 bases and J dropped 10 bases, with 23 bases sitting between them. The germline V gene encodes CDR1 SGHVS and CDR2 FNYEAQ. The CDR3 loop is CASSPDAQGVAIQYF. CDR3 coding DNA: TGTGCCAGCAGCCCTGACGCCCAGGGTGTGGCCATCCAGTACTTC.

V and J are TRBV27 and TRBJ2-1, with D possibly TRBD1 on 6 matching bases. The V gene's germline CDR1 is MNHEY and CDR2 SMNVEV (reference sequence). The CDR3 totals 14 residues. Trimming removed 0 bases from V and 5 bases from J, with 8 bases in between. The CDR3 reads CASSLSAGDNEQFF. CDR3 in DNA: TGTGCCAGCAGTTTATCGGCAGGGGACAATGAGCAGTTCTTC.